The T cell receptor (beta chain) under discussion was sequenced for a study of technical replicates of blood from a handful of donors (dated by TCRdb to about 2017). Cut back by 0 bases and 4 bases, the V and J ends lie 13 bases apart. The CDR3 has 15 amino acids, counting the end cysteine and phenylalanine. The DNA shown is the 45-base CDR3, in frame from base 1. CDR1 and CDR2, per the germline V gene, are SGHRS and YFSETQ. Turning to this clone: There is no known antigen for this receptor. Within one base of it there is no much larger clone, and no base qualities were kept.

Library method: the immunoSEQ multiplex PCR assay. TCRdb's version of the immuneACCESS table is confined to in-frame rearrangements and falls short of the full clone set. An unresolved V gene accounts for under half of the shortfall where checked; the remainder is of unknown origin. This sample holds about 79,000 clones; approximately 94% were observed only once. The ten largest account for 0.2% to 0.3% of the sample. The chain employs TRBV5-1 and TRBJ1-2; the D segment could be TRBD1, given 5 matching bases. This sequence was found in a human donor in good health. What was sequenced was T cells isolated from PBMCs. The CDR3 has the sequence CASSLGSGKAYGYTF. The DNA sequence is TGCGCCAGCAGCTTGGGGTCAGGGAAAGCCTATGGCTACACCTTC.